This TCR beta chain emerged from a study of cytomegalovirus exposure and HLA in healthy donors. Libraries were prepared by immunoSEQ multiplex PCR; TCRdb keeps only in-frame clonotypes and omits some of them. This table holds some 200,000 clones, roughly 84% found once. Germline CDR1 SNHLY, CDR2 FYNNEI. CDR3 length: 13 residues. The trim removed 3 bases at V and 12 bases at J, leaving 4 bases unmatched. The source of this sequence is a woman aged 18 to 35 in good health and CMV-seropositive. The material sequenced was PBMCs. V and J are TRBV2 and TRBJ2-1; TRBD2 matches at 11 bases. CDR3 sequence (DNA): TGTGCCAGCAGTGATTCTAGCGGGGGGTGGCAGTTCTTC. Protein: CASSDSSGGWQFF.